The entry below describes one T cell receptor (beta chain). A read error may be the cause here, since a much bigger clone is one base away. TCRdb reprocessed the PCR reads with MiXCR, giving one entry per CDR3 protein. The table has about 330,000 distinct CDR3 sequences, about 23% seen once. This CDR3 spans 16 amino acids. Germline CDR1 is SGHRS and CDR2 is YFSETQ. This record belongs to a study of molecular identifiers for immune sequencing clone quantification. The chain joins TRBV5-1 to TRBJ2-5, with D possibly TRBD2 on 6 matching bases. The sequenced sample consisted of naive CD8+ T cells from blood, with Jurkat cell RNA spiked in. Regarding subset: FACS-sorted CD8+CD4-CCR7+CD45RA+ naive T cells. The TCR originated in a human donor in good health. Some libraries in this study had Jurkat cell RNA spiked in. Here the CDR3 DNA reads TGCGCCAGCAGCCCTTGGCGGGGTAGCGGCCAAGTGACCCAGTACTTC. Its protein is CASSPWRGSGQVTQYF.